These 23 T cell receptor beta chains came from one sample sequenced in a study of CD8+ T cells in alopecia areata. RNA was isolated and reverse transcribed to cDNA, the sequencing template. Some clones are missing from TCRdb's copy, which holds only in-frame ones; the method was immunoSEQ multiplex PCR. The sample shows 190,000 or so clones, around 56% of them seen only once. Treatment meaning: oral pan-JAK inhibitor, 5-10 mg twice daily. The source material was CD4+ T cells sorted from blood, sampled at week 4, from a patient treated with tofacitinib. Receptor source: a human donor with alopecia areata.

The chain is built from TRBV2 and TRBJ2-7; 10 bases match TRBD2. This CDR3 region has 16 residues. After removal of 1 base from V and 7 bases from J, the junction contained 10 bases not matched to a gene. Germline V lookup: CDR1 SNHLY, CDR2 FYNNEI. CDR3 nucleotides: TGTGCCAGCAGTGAAGGCGTCCTAGCGGGGGCTGGGGAGCAGTACTTC. It is translated as CASSEGVLAGAGEQYF.

The chain carries TRBV11-2 and TRBJ2-5; D is undetermined. Between the trimmed V and J ends, which lost 3 bases and 7 bases, there was a span of 6 bases. The CDR3 contains 11 residues. CDR1 and CDR2 (germline): SGHAT, FQNNGV. CDR3 in amino acids: CASSFQRTQYF. The CDR3 DNA follows: TGTGCCAGCAGCTTCCAGCGGACCCAGTACTTC.

The chain combines TRBV30 with TRBJ1-2; D remains ambiguous. The germline V gene encodes CDR1 GTSNPN and CDR2 SVGIG (reference sequence). Deletions cut 2 bases from V and 0 bases from J, with 4 bases between. The CDR3 totals 12 residues. The CDR3 region has the DNA TGTGCCTGGAGTCTGGCTAACTATGGCTACACCTTC. The encoded protein is CAWSLANYGYTF.

The genes are TRBV9 and TRBJ2-3; D is ambiguous. The CDR3 has 13 amino acids. Trimming shortened V by 3 bases and J by 3 bases, and 8 bases separated the two germline ends. CDR1 is SGDLS, CDR2 YYNGEE, per germline. CDR3 sequence: CASSEGATDTQYF. The DNA for the CDR3 is TGTGCCAGCAGCGAAGGCGCAACAGATACGCAGTATTTT.

This clone was counted between two and nine times. V is TRBV7-2 and J is TRBJ1-1; no definite D call. V dropped 2 bases and J dropped 1 base, with 11 bases sitting between them. Germline V lookup: CDR1 SGHTA, CDR2 FQGNSA. CDR3 length: 15 residues. The CDR3 DNA reads as TGTGCCAGCAGCTTACAATCGGTTAGGAACACTGAAGCTTTCTTT. Its translation is CASSLQSVRNTEAFF. Together with reference TRBV7-2 and TRBJ1-1, the CDR3 gives the full variable domain: GAGVSQSPSNKVTEKGKDVELRCDPISGHTALYWYRQSLGQGLEFLIYFQGNSAPDKSGLPSDRFSAERTGGSVSTLTIQRTQQEDSAVYLCASSLQSVRNTEAFFGQGTRLTVV.

This sequence joins TRBV30 and TRBJ2-2; D call uncertain. With 1 base removed from V and 6 bases from J, the gap between germline ends came to 6 bases. This CDR3 has 12 residues. Per the germline V gene, CDR1 is GTSNPN and CDR2 is SVGIG (reference sequence). CDR3 nucleotide sequence: TGTGCCTGGAGTGGTCGTCCCGGGGAGCTGTTTTTT. Protein sequence: CAWSGRPGELFF. The whole variable domain, remainder taken from reference TRBV30 and TRBJ2-2, is SQTIHQWPATLVQPVGSPLSLECTVEGTSNPNLYWYRQAAGRGLQLLFYSVGIGQISSEVPQNLSASRPQDRQFILSSKKLLLSDSGFYLCAWSGRPGELFFGEGSRLTVL.

The chain employs TRBV4-1 and TRBJ2-7; D remains unclear. Germline V gene lookup returns CDR1 MGHRA and CDR2 YSYEKL. Trimming cost V 0 bases and J 4 bases, with 13 bases left between them. The CDR3 spans 15 residues. CDR3 sequence: CASSQEGLPRYEQYF. CDR3 coding DNA: TGCGCCAGCAGCCAAGAAGGGCTACCAAGGTACGAGCAGTACTTC.

This clone came up a few times. The genes are TRBV7-2 and TRBJ1-1, with D possibly matching TRBD1 (5 bases). The CDR3 has 16 amino acids. Germline assignment: CDR1 SGHTA and CDR2 FQGNSA. The V and J ends lost 1 base and 5 bases respectively, with 17 bases between them. CDR3 DNA: TGTGCCAGCAGCTTAGGAGTGGGCAGGGTGGCTACTGAAGCTTTCTTT. It encodes CASSLGVGRVATEAFF. Based on the CDR3 plus reference TRBV7-2 and TRBJ1-1, the full variable domain is GAGVSQSPSNKVTEKGKDVELRCDPISGHTALYWYRQSLGQGLEFLIYFQGNSAPDKSGLPSDRFSAERTGGSVSTLTIQRTQQEDSAVYLCASSLGVGRVATEAFFGQGTRLTVV.

This CDR3 reads CSGRSGWNEQYF. CDR3 coding DNA: TGCAGCGGCCGGTCGGGCTGGAACGAGCAGTACTTC. The chain employs TRBV29-1 and TRBJ2-7; D remains ambiguous. Germline V gene sequence: CDR1 SQVTM, CDR2 ANQGSEA. V was pared by 7 bases and J by 5 bases, with 15 bases between. The CDR3 loop spans 12 amino acids.

This sequence joins TRBV30 and TRBJ1-1; 11 nucleotides line up with TRBD1. This CDR3 spans 17 amino acids. V shed 3 bases, J shed 1 base, and the junction held 10 bases outside the gene matches. Per the germline V gene, CDR1 is GTSNPN and CDR2 is SVGIG (reference sequence). The CDR3 spells CAWRDRGRVLKNTEAFF. The DNA of the CDR3 is TGTGCCTGGAGGGACAGGGGGCGCGTATTGAAGAACACTGAAGCTTTCTTT.

The V gene is TRBV14, the J gene TRBJ2-2; D remains ambiguous. CDR3 length equals 13 residues. Deletions cut 0 bases from V and 4 bases from J, with 3 bases between. Germline-derived CDR1 and CDR2 are SGHDN and FVKESK. CDR3 coding DNA: TGTGCCAGCAGCCAAGAACTCACCGGGGAGCTGTTTTTT. This codes for CASSQELTGELFF.

The chain links TRBV11-1 to TRBJ2-5; possibly TRBD2 for D (5 bases). Trimming removed 4 bases from V and 3 bases from J, with 12 bases in between. Germline CDR1 is SGHAT and CDR2 is FQDESV (reference sequence). CDR3 length: 14 amino acids. The chain's CDR3 is CASSSAPREETQYF. CDR3 coding DNA: TGTGCCAGCAGCTCTGCCCCGAGGGAAGAGACCCAGTACTTC.

This clone occurred once. The chain is built from TRBV7-2 and TRBJ2-3; D might be TRBD2 (6 bases). This CDR3 has 15 amino acids. Germline V gene data show CDR1 as SGHTA and CDR2 as FQGNSA. V was clipped by 5 bases and J by 6 bases, with 18 bases between them. The CDR3 bases are TGTGCCAGCAGCCCGAGGACGGGGGAGAGGGATACGCAGTATTTT. It yields the protein CASSPRTGERDTQYF.

This clone has a handful of counts. V gene TRBV10-3 combines with J gene TRBJ2-1, with D hard to call. Germline values: CDR1 ENHRY, CDR2 SYGVKD. CDR3 length: 15 residues. The V and J ends lost 5 bases and 1 base respectively, with 12 bases between them. CDR3 bases: TGTGCCATCAGTTCCCAAGACGGGTCCTACAATGAGCAGTTCTTC. Translated, it gives CAISSQDGSYNEQFF.

This chain joins TRBV27 and TRBJ2-1, with TRBD2 matching 10 bases. Germline CDR1 reads MNHEY; CDR2 reads SMNVEV (reference sequence). The CDR3 totals 14 residues. With V trimmed by 8 bases and J by 2 bases, 3 bases remained unmatched. CDR3 sequence: CASGLAVTYNEQFF. CDR3 sequence (DNA): TGTGCCAGCGGACTAGCGGTGACCTACAATGAGCAGTTCTTC.

This clone was counted a few times. The chain links TRBV10-3 to TRBJ1-1; TRBD1 aligns across 9 bases. This CDR3 is 14 amino acids long. Germline lookup yields CDR1 ENHRY and CDR2 SYGVKD. V lost 6 bases to trimming and J lost 1 base; unmatched junction nucleotides: 3. This CDR3 is CAIRGGQGNTEAFF. The DNA of the CDR3 is TGTGCCATCAGGGGGGGACAGGGGAACACTGAAGCTTTCTTT.

This clone has more than one count but fewer than ten. The rearrangement links TRBV7-9 to TRBJ1-2; 7 nucleotides agree with TRBD1. Trimming took 1 base from V and 0 from J; bases not matched to a gene: 2. Germline CDR1 reads SEHNR; CDR2 reads FQNEAQ (reference sequence). The CDR3 sequence is 15 residues long. This CDR3 is CASSLEGASNYGYTF. DNA for the CDR3: TGTGCCAGCAGCTTAGAGGGGGCGTCTAACTATGGCTACACCTTC.

The V and J genes are TRBV4-1 and TRBJ1-4; 7 bases line up with TRBD1. The V segment lost 0 bases and the J segment 7 bases; nucleotides outside the gene matches: 11. The CDR3 contains 17 residues. Looked up from germline, CDR1 is MGHRA and CDR2 is YSYEKL. The CDR3 coding sequence is TGCGCCAGCAGCCAAGATCGGAGGTCAGGGGGGGGTGAAAAACTGTTTTTT. Amino acids: CASSQDRRSGGGEKLFF.

This clone was picked up a small number of times. The chain has TRBV30 and TRBJ1-3; D unclear. The germline V gene has CDR1 GTSNPN and CDR2 SVGIG (reference sequence). Between the trimmed V and J ends, which lost 7 bases and 3 bases, there was a span of 16 bases. The CDR3 totals 14 residues. DNA for the CDR3: TGTGCCTTCCAAGGGTCGGAAGGTGGAAACACCATATATTTT. This sequence encodes CAFQGSEGGNTIYF. The full variable domain, in which reference TRBV30 and TRBJ1-3 provide the parts outside the CDR3, is SQTIHQWPATLVQPVGSPLSLECTVEGTSNPNLYWYRQAAGRGLQLLFYSVGIGQISSEVPQNLSASRPQDRQFILSSKKLLLSDSGFYLCAFQGSEGGNTIYFGEGSWLTVV.

The gene calls are TRBV4-2 and TRBJ2-1; D gene uncertain. The germline gives CDR1 LGHNA, CDR2 YNFKEQ. The germline V and J ends were trimmed by 0 bases and 16 bases, with 16 bases remaining between them. The CDR3 is 13 amino acids. The DNA of the CDR3 is TGTGCCAGCAGCCAAGATGTGCGCTCGCCCCTCTTCTTC. Translation gives CASSQDVRSPLFF.

This clone was observed a single time. The rearrangement uses TRBV30 and TRBJ2-3; no reliable D call. The CDR3 has 13 residues. V lost 7 bases and J lost 2, with 13 bases in between. Germline V CDR1 and CDR2: GTSNPN, SVGIG (reference sequence). CDR3 coding DNA: TGTGCCTTCGCAAGGATGCCCACAGATACGCAGTATTTT. Translated, it gives CAFARMPTDTQYF.

The chain is built from TRBV28 and TRBJ2-5; D possibly matches TRBD1 or TRBD2 (7 bases each). The CDR3 spans 15 residues. Trimming removed 2 bases at V and 2 bases at J, with 12 bases between. Germline V lookup: CDR1 MDHEN, CDR2 SYDVKM. The CDR3 coding sequence is TGTGCCAGCAGTTTAGGCAGGGGGGGACAAGAGACCCAGTACTTC. This sequence encodes CASSLGRGGQETQYF.

The J gene is TRBJ2-4, the V gene TRBV29-1, with D unclear. CDR1 and CDR2 (germline): SQVTM, ANQGSEA. CDR3 size: 14 residues. Trimming left V 0 bases short and J 3 bases short, with 9 bases between. The CDR3 reads CSVEEGSFKNIQYF. DNA for the CDR3: TGCAGCGTTGAAGAGGGGTCGTTCAAAAACATTCAGTACTTC.